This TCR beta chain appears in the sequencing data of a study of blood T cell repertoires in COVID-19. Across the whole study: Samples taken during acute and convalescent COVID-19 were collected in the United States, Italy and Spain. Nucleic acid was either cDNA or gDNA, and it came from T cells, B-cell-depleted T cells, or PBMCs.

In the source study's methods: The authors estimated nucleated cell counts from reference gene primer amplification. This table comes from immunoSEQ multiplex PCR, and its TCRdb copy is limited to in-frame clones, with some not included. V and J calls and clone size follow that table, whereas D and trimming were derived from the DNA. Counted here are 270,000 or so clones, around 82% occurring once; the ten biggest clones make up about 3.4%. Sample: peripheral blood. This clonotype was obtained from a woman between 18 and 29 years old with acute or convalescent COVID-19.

The CDR3 nucleotides read TGTGCCAGCAGTTTATCGATAGCGGTTGAAGCTTTCTTT. It specifies CASSLSIAVEAFF. The J gene is TRBJ1-1, the V gene TRBV27; no definite D call. The CDR3 contains 13 residues. Trimming took 0 bases from V and 7 from J, leaving 9 bases between them. Germline CDR1 and CDR2: MNHEY and SMNVEV (reference sequence).